Each of the 27 T cell receptor beta chains below was sequenced from the same sample in a study of circulating and synovial CD4+ cells in juvenile arthritis. Assay: immunoSEQ multiplex PCR; the TCRdb copy retains only in-frame clones and omits some. The profile shows under 35,000 clones, around 93% of them singletons. The material sequenced was CD4+ T cells from blood. The receptor set was obtained from a human donor with juvenile idiopathic arthritis.

This sequence joins TRBV7-9 and TRBJ1-1; TRBD1 matches 8 bases. The CDR3 is made up of 16 amino acids. The V gene's germline CDR1 is SEHNR and CDR2 FQNEAQ (reference sequence). V gave up 5 bases and J gave up 1 base; unmatched junction bases: 9. CDR3 loop: CASSGRTGQQNTEAFF. The CDR3, as DNA: TGTGCCAGCAGCGGACGGACAGGGCAACAGAACACTGAAGCTTTCTTT. Full variable domain (outside the CDR3, taken from reference TRBV7-9 and TRBJ1-1): DTGVSQNPRHKITKRGQNVTFRCDPISEHNRLYWYRQTLGQGPEFLTYFQNEAQLEKSRLLSDRFSAERPKGSFSTLEIQRTEQGDSAMYLCASSGRTGQQNTEAFFGQGTRLTVV.

The rearrangement joins TRBV7-2 to TRBJ2-7; no clear D. The CDR3 consists of 12 residues. Germline CDR1 is SGHTA and CDR2 is FQGNSA. The germline V and J ends were trimmed by 1 base and 7 bases, with 8 bases remaining between them. This CDR3 is CASSLVLKEQYF. The DNA for the CDR3 is TGTGCCAGCAGCTTAGTTTTAAAAGAGCAGTACTTC.

V is TRBV19 and J is TRBJ2-2; 11 bases are a match to TRBD2. Germline-derived CDR1 and CDR2 are LNHDA and SQIVND (reference sequence). The ends lost 6 bases at V and 0 bases at J; junction bases unmatched: 3. The CDR3 length is 16 residues. The CDR3 nucleotides are TGTGCCAGTAGCCTAGCGGGAGGAGCGAACACCGGGGAGCTGTTTTTT. Translated: CASSLAGGANTGELFF.

The chain employs TRBV7-3 and TRBJ2-2, with unresolved D. This CDR3 spans 14 amino acids. Trimming stripped 1 base from V and 5 bases from J, with 8 bases between. Germline values: CDR1 SGHTA, CDR2 FQGTGA. The CDR3, as DNA: TGTGCCAGCAGCTTAAGGCCCGATACCGGGGAGCTGTTTTTT. Protein sequence: CASSLRPDTGELFF.

This chain uses TRBV6-6 with TRBJ2-1, with D unclear. Trimming removed 7 bases at V and 1 base at J, with 11 bases between. This CDR3 spans 14 amino acids. Germline V gene sequence: CDR1 MNHNY, CDR2 SVGAGI (reference sequence). This CDR3 reads CASMLGESYNEQFF. For the CDR3, the DNA is TGTGCCAGCATGCTCGGAGAGTCCTACAATGAGCAGTTCTTC.

The chain joins TRBV10-2 to TRBJ2-3; 8 bases map to TRBD1. With 4 bases clipped from V and 1 base from J, the junction kept 1 base outside the gene matches. Germline V gene sequence: CDR1 WSHSY, CDR2 SAAADI. This CDR3 has 14 residues. As DNA, the CDR3 is TGCGCCAGCAGTGGGACAGGGCGCACAGATACGCAGTATTTT. It codes for CASSGTGRTDTQYF.

The genes are TRBV9 and TRBJ2-7; TRBD1 is a possible D gene (5 bases). The germline V and J ends were trimmed by 4 bases and 0 bases, with 17 bases remaining between them. The CDR3 is 16 residues long. Germline lookup yields CDR1 SGDLS and CDR2 YYNGEE. The CDR3 is CASSPEAGRSSYEQYF. CDR3 nucleotide sequence: TGTGCCAGCAGCCCAGAGGCAGGGCGAAGCTCCTACGAGCAGTACTTC.

The chain recombines TRBV5-1 with TRBJ2-7; tentatively, D is TRBD1 (5 bases). The V gene lost 0 bases and the J gene lost 6 bases, with 13 bases spanning the gap. Per the germline V gene, CDR1 is SGHRS and CDR2 is YFSETQ. This CDR3 has 14 residues. This CDR3 reads CASSLVEGVGEQYF. The CDR3, as DNA: TGCGCCAGCAGCTTGGTTGAAGGGGTGGGCGAGCAGTACTTC.

The genes are TRBV30 and TRBJ1-2; a possible D gene is TRBD1 (6 bases). CDR3 length equals 11 residues. V shed 4 bases and J shed 8 bases, with 11 bases lying between them. Germline CDR1 reads GTSNPN; CDR2 reads SVGIG (reference sequence). The CDR3: CAWTGARGYTF. DNA for the CDR3: TGTGCCTGGACAGGGGCGAGGGGCTACACCTTC. The full variable domain, with the rest looked up from reference TRBV30 and TRBJ1-2, is SQTIHQWPATLVQPVGSPLSLECTVEGTSNPNLYWYRQAAGRGLQLLFYSVGIGQISSEVPQNLSASRPQDRQFILSSKKLLLSDSGFYLCAWTGARGYTFGSGTRLTVV.

This chain connects TRBV2 to TRBJ2-7; perhaps TRBD2 as D (6 bases). V was clipped by 6 bases and J by 1 base, with 22 bases between them. The V gene's germline CDR1 is SNHLY and CDR2 FYNNEI. The CDR3 has 17 amino acids. The CDR3 loop is CASSPLLGGKLSYEQYF. The CDR3 DNA reads as TGTGCCAGCAGCCCCCTCCTAGGCGGGAAATTGTCCTACGAGCAGTACTTC.

For the CDR3, the DNA is TGTGCCAGTAGTATCTCCCCCGGGACTAGCTCCTACAATGAGCAGTTCTTC. This translates into CASSISPGTSSYNEQFF. V gene TRBV19 combines with J gene TRBJ2-1; 8 bases match TRBD2. Germline loops: CDR1 LNHDA, CDR2 SQIVND (reference sequence). The CDR3 contains 17 residues. V trimming: 3 bases; J trimming: 0 bases; junction bases outside the gene matches: 7.

This clone was found a few times. The chain links TRBV27 to TRBJ1-2; D gene ambiguous. This CDR3 is built from 15 residues. Germline-derived CDR1 and CDR2 are MNHEY and SMNVEV (reference sequence). V was trimmed by 0 bases and J by 6 bases, leaving 14 bases between them. Here the CDR3 reads CASSLSRQGGNGYTF. The DNA of the CDR3 is TGTGCCAGCAGTTTATCTCGACAAGGCGGGAATGGCTACACCTTC.

V and J are TRBV10-3 and TRBJ2-4; 10 bases are a match to TRBD2. Germline lookup yields CDR1 ENHRY and CDR2 SYGVKD. This CDR3 spans 14 amino acids. With 6 bases clipped from V and 6 bases from J, the junction kept 5 bases outside the gene matches. The CDR3 spells CAIRSGRGANIQYF. CDR3 sequence (DNA): TGTGCCATCAGAAGCGGGAGGGGTGCAAACATTCAGTACTTC.

The gene calls are TRBV9 and TRBJ2-1; TRBD1 matches at 7 bases. Germline CDR1 SGDLS, CDR2 YYNGEE. The CDR3 is made up of 15 amino acids. Germline trimming cut 1 base from V and 3 bases from J; bases unmatched to any gene: 4. DNA of the CDR3: TGTGCCAGCAGCGTAACGGCAGGGGGCTACAATGAGCAGTTCTTC. This translates into CASSVTAGGYNEQFF.

CDR3 amino acids: CASSTRQVSHYSNQPQHF. The CDR3 DNA follows: TGTGCCAGTAGTACAAGGCAGGTCAGCCATTATAGCAATCAGCCCCAGCATTTT. This chain connects TRBV19 to TRBJ1-5; D ambiguous. From germline, CDR1 is LNHDA and CDR2 SQIVND (reference sequence). Trimming cost V 4 bases and J 0 bases, with 19 bases left between them. The CDR3 is made up of 18 amino acids.

V gene TRBV6-5 combines with J gene TRBJ2-5; D may be TRBD2 (5 bases). V gave up 6 bases and J gave up 5 bases, with 19 bases separating them. The CDR3 runs to 15 residues. The germline CDR1 and CDR2 sequences are MNHEY and SVGAGI. The CDR3 protein is CASSRLPGDMETQYF. DNA for the CDR3: TGTGCCAGCAGCCGGCTGCCCGGGGATATGGAGACCCAGTACTTC.

The rearrangement links TRBV2 to TRBJ2-1; 11 bases are shared with TRBD2. Germline-derived CDR1 and CDR2 are SNHLY and FYNNEI. This CDR3 contains 17 residues. V lost 2 bases, J lost 8 bases, and 11 bases stayed unmatched. CDR3 in DNA: TGTGCCAGCAGTGAACGGGCTAGCGGGAGGATCAAGGATGAGCAGTTCTTC. Translated, it gives CASSERASGRIKDEQFF.

The chain uses TRBV29-1 and TRBJ2-1; tentative D call: TRBD2 (6 bases). V was cut by 5 bases and J by 0 bases, with 11 bases left in between. The CDR3 has 14 residues. Germline lookup yields CDR1 SQVTM and CDR2 ANQGSEA. CDR3 sequence reads: CSVKGLNSYNEQFF. The CDR3 bases are TGCAGCGTTAAGGGACTTAACTCCTACAATGAGCAGTTCTTC.

V gene TRBV2 combines with J gene TRBJ1-5, with no clear D. The CDR3 has 12 amino acids. With 6 bases removed from V and 3 bases from J, the gap between germline ends came to 6 bases. Germline V gene data show CDR1 as SNHLY and CDR2 as FYNNEI. CDR3 loop: CASSRYNQPQHF. CDR3 bases: TGTGCCAGCAGCCGCTACAATCAGCCCCAGCATTTT.

This clone was picked up a small number of times. The rearrangement uses TRBV5-1 and TRBJ1-4; D gene uncertain. Germline V gives CDR1 SGHRS, CDR2 YFSETQ. There are 16 residues in the CDR3. V was clipped by 0 bases and J by 0 bases, with 9 bases between them. CDR3 amino acids: CASSLAGSTTNEKLFF. The CDR3 nucleotides are TGCGCCAGCAGCTTGGCTGGGAGTACAACTAATGAAAAACTGTTTTTT.

This sequence joins TRBV2 and TRBJ2-2, with TRBD1 identical over 11 bases. Germline CDR1 is SNHLY and CDR2 is FYNNEI. V trimming: 6 bases; J trimming: 7 bases; junction bases outside the gene matches: 7. The CDR3 extends over 15 amino acids. CDR3 sequence reads: CASSEDRGRGGELFF. Written as DNA, the CDR3 is TGTGCCAGCAGCGAGGACAGGGGGCGAGGCGGGGAGCTGTTTTTT. The complete variable domain, with remaining parts taken from reference TRBV2 and TRBJ2-2, reads EPEVTQTPSHQVTQMGQEVILRCVPISNHLYFYWYRQILGQKVEFLVSFYNNEISEKSEIFDDQFSVERPDGSNFTLKIRSTKLEDSAMYFCASSEDRGRGGELFFGEGSRLTVL.

J is TRBJ2-7 and V is TRBV2; 9 bases are shared with TRBD2. Germline V gene data show CDR1 as SNHLY and CDR2 as FYNNEI. The J segment lost 4 bases and the V segment lost 5 bases, leaving 9 bases of the junction unmatched. The CDR3 is 15 residues long. DNA of the CDR3: TGTGCCAGCAGTCCCGATAGCGGGAGAGGGTACGAGCAGTACTTC. Protein: CASSPDSGRGYEQYF.

This clone appeared a single time. The chain carries TRBV30 and TRBJ1-3, with D tentatively TRBD1 (6 bases). Trimming left V 3 bases short and J 0 bases short, with 18 bases between. This CDR3 region has 17 residues. The V gene's germline CDR1 is GTSNPN and CDR2 SVGIG (reference sequence). CDR3 bases: TGTGCCTGGAGGGAGATGGACAGTCCCCACTCTGGAAACACCATATATTTT. Translated: CAWREMDSPHSGNTIYF.

The rearrangement joins TRBV27 to TRBJ2-1, with 7 bases aligning to TRBD2. This CDR3 comprises 15 residues. Germline CDR1 reads MNHEY; CDR2 reads SMNVEV (reference sequence). J was trimmed by 6 bases and V by 6 bases; bases with no gene match: 11. The CDR3 DNA reads as TGTGCCAGCAGCAAGACTAGCAGTTCGTTCAATGAGCAGTTCTTC. Protein product: CASSKTSSSFNEQFF.

The chain employs TRBV9 and TRBJ2-3; D is possibly TRBD2 (5 bases). Germline V gives CDR1 SGDLS, CDR2 YYNGEE. The V gene lost 8 bases and the J gene lost 3 bases, with 10 bases spanning the gap. The CDR3 covers 12 residues. The CDR3, as DNA: TGTGCCAGTACGGGGAGTACAGATACGCAGTATTTT. This codes for CASTGSTDTQYF. Looking up the rest from reference TRBV9 and TRBJ2-3 gives the full variable domain: DSGVTQTPKHLITATGQRVTLRCSPRSGDLSVYWYQQSLDQGLQFLIQYYNGEERAKGNILERFSAQQFPDLHSELNLSSLELGDSALYFCASTGSTDTQYFGPGTRLTVL.

The chain links TRBV28 to TRBJ1-4, with 7 bases aligning to TRBD1. Looked up from germline, CDR1 is MDHEN and CDR2 is SYDVKM. V lost 4 bases to trimming and J lost 9 bases; unmatched junction nucleotides: 5. The CDR3 extends over 13 amino acids. This chain's CDR3 is CASSSTGTQKLFF. The DNA for the CDR3 is TGTGCCAGCAGTTCGACAGGGACGCAAAAACTGTTTTTT.

This chain joins TRBV15 and TRBJ2-7; 10 nucleotides align to TRBD1. Trimming removed 8 bases from V and 2 bases from J; junction bases left unmatched: 6. This CDR3 has 14 amino acids. CDR1 and CDR2 from the germline V gene are LNHNV and YYDKDF (reference sequence). The CDR3 DNA is TGTGCCACCGCCGGACAGGGGGGCACCTACGAGCAGTACTTC. Its protein product is CATAGQGGTYEQYF.